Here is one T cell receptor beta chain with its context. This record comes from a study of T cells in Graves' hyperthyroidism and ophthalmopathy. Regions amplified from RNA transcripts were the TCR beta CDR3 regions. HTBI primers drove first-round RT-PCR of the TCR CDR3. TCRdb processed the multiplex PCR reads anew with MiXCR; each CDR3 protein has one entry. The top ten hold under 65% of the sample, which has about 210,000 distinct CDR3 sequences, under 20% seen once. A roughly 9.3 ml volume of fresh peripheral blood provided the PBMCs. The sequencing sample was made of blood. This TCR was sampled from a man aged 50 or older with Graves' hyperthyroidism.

The CDR3 DNA reads as TGTGCCAGCACCGAGACAGGAGTTAACTCTGGAAACACCATATATTTT. Translation gives CASTETGVNSGNTIYF. The genes are TRBV6-2 or TRBV6-3 and TRBJ1-3, with D tentatively TRBD1 (6 bases). The length of the CDR3 is 16 residues. Germline loops: CDR1 MNHEY, CDR2 SVGEGT. V was pared by 7 bases and J by 0 bases, with 16 bases between.